A single sample is the source of the 22 T cell receptor beta chains below, sequenced in a study of regulatory T cells in long-lasting Graves disease (dated by TCRdb to the early 2020s). This specimen's time point label, interpreted: persistent/refractory GD, antithyroid drugs over 5 years with positive TRAb. For both TCR sequencing and RNA sequencing, RNA was extracted from PBMCs in TRIzol. Libraries were made using multiplex PCR. For sequencing, an Illumina HiSeq 4000 was employed. iRepertoire HTBI primers and Arm-PCR amplification of CDR3 regions were used to construct TCR beta libraries. TCRdb reprocessing: public reads trimmed at Q25 with fastp, clones called with MiXCR, in-frame beta chains kept. Merged by CDR3 protein, the rows form single entries marked with the most common genes and DNA. The sample table records 600,000 to 850,000 distinct CDR3 sequences; around 30% of these occur just once. The ten largest account for under 50% of the sample.

The material sequenced was peripheral blood mononuclear cells (PBMCs), taken when the disease was refractory, from a patient treated with antithyroid drugs. The source of these receptors is a female donor with Graves disease.

This clonotype is a singleton in its sample. This rearrangement joins TRBV6-5 to TRBJ1-5, with 9 bases lining up with TRBD1. Per germline, CDR1 MNHEY and CDR2 SVGAGI. The CDR3 has 15 residues. J was trimmed by 4 bases and V by 4 bases; bases with no gene match: 5. CDR3 residues: CASSWTGVTNQPQHF. The CDR3 coding sequence is TGTGCCAGCAGTTGGACAGGGGTGACAAATCAGCCCCAGCATTTT.

Ten or more counts support this clonotype. This chain joins TRBV12-3 or TRBV12-4 and TRBJ1-5; no firm D call. V was cut by 5 bases and J by 3 bases, with 8 bases left in between. This CDR3 comprises 13 residues. CDR3 in DNA: TGTGCCAGCAGTCTAGATCTCAATCAGCCCCAGCATTTT. This gives the protein CASSLDLNQPQHF.

This rearrangement joins TRBV18 to TRBJ1-2; TRBD1 might be the D (5 bases). CDR1 is KGHSH, CDR2 LQKENI, per germline. Trimming removed 6 bases from V and 2 bases from J, with 13 bases in between. The CDR3 contains 14 residues. CDR3 region: CASSPFGGNYGYTF. Here the CDR3 DNA reads TGTGCCAGCTCCCCCTTCGGGGGGAACTATGGCTACACCTTC.

The chain's CDR3 is CASSRTGPYQETQYF. Here the CDR3 DNA reads TGCGCCAGCAGCCGGACAGGGCCGTACCAAGAGACCCAGTACTTC. The chain combines TRBV5-1 with TRBJ2-5, with 8 bases matching TRBD1. This CDR3 is built from 15 residues. J gave up 0 bases and V 4 bases, and 5 bases lay outside the gene matches. Germline V gives CDR1 SGHRS, CDR2 YFSETQ.

In this sample, this clonotype turned up a few times. The chain is built from TRBV20-1 and TRBJ2-5; D uncertain. From germline, CDR1 is DFQATT and CDR2 SNEGSKA (reference sequence). The V and J ends lost 6 bases and 4 bases respectively, with 9 bases between them. The CDR3 has 11 residues. The CDR3 is CSASPTETQYF. In DNA, the CDR3 is TGCAGTGCCTCACCCACAGAGACCCAGTACTTC.

This clonotype was observed many times. The chain couples TRBV6-2 or TRBV6-3 to TRBJ2-7; no clear D. V lost 2 bases, J lost 2 bases, and 4 bases lay in between. The CDR3 length is 12 residues. Germline CDR1 MNHEY, CDR2 SVGEGT. The CDR3 here is CASSYTAYEQYF. CDR3 in DNA: TGTGCCAGCAGTTACACCGCCTACGAGCAGTACTTC.

The J gene is TRBJ2-3, the V gene TRBV7-2; TRBD2 agrees at 16 bases. The J segment lost 5 bases and the V segment lost 3 bases, leaving 5 bases of the junction unmatched. CDR3 length: 17 residues. Looked up from germline, CDR1 is SGHTA and CDR2 is FQGNSA. CDR3 sequence: CASSLGTSGRAQDTQYF. In DNA, the CDR3 is TGTGCCAGCAGCTTGGGGACTAGCGGGAGGGCCCAAGATACGCAGTATTTT. Full variable domain (outside the CDR3, taken from reference TRBV7-2 and TRBJ2-3): GAGVSQSPSNKVTEKGKDVELRCDPISGHTALYWYRQSLGQGLEFLIYFQGNSAPDKSGLPSDRFSAERTGGSVSTLTIQRTQQEDSAVYLCASSLGTSGRAQDTQYFGPGTRLTVL.

This clonotype appeared a single time. At one end, the junction sequence differs from germline, possibly due to a read error. The chain recombines TRBV7-9 with TRBJ2-7; no firm D call. The CDR3 runs to 12 residues. Germline V CDR1 and CDR2: SEHNR, FQNEAQ (reference sequence). The CDR3 nucleotides read TGTGTCAGCAGCTTAGGTGGTTACGAGCAGTACTTC. Protein product: CVSSLGGYEQYF.

This chain joins TRBV30 and TRBJ1-2; 8 bases align to TRBD1. Trimming cost V 2 bases and J 4 bases; bases outside gene matches: 3. CDR3 size: 13 residues. The germline V gene has CDR1 GTSNPN and CDR2 SVGIG (reference sequence). This CDR3 is CAWSSGGLYGYTF. CDR3 nucleotides: TGTGCCTGGAGTTCAGGGGGCCTCTATGGCTACACCTTC.

The chain links TRBV20-1 to TRBJ1-1, with D maybe TRBD1 (6 bases). The V end was cut by 0 bases, the J end by 3 bases, with 14 bases between. This CDR3 has 15 amino acids. The germline gives CDR1 DFQATT, CDR2 SNEGSKA (reference sequence). The CDR3 spells CSARESGARDTEAFF. CDR3 nucleotides: TGCAGTGCTAGAGAATCAGGGGCACGGGACACTGAAGCTTTCTTT.

This clonotype was found a few times. For the CDR3, the DNA is TGTGCCAGCAGCCAAGATAGCGGGCGTTCTAGGGAGCAGTACTTC. Residues: CASSQDSGRSREQYF. The chain has TRBV3-1 and TRBJ2-7, with 7 bases that match TRBD2. This CDR3 has 15 amino acids. Per germline, CDR1 LGHDT and CDR2 YNNKEL (reference sequence). V was pared by 0 bases and J by 7 bases, with 9 bases of the junction left unmatched.

This clonotype was seen ten or more times. The chain combines TRBV28 with TRBJ1-5; D ambiguous. The germline CDR1 and CDR2 sequences are MDHEN and SYDVKM. CDR3 length: 15 residues. V gave up 0 bases and J gave up 0 bases, with 6 bases separating them. This CDR3 reads CASSLWVSSNQPQHF. CDR3 in DNA: TGTGCCAGCAGTTTATGGGTCAGTAGCAATCAGCCCCAGCATTTT.

V usage is TRBV6-2 or TRBV6-3 and J usage is TRBJ2-3, with TRBD1 identical over 8 bases. The CDR3 sequence is 19 residues long. The J segment lost 2 bases and the V segment lost 5 bases, leaving 18 bases of the junction unmatched. Germline V gene data show CDR1 as MNHEY and CDR2 as SVGEGT. The CDR3 sequence is CASSQPYLAGTGDTDTQYF. In DNA, the CDR3 is TGTGCCAGCAGTCAGCCATATCTGGCAGGGACAGGAGACACAGATACGCAGTATTTT.

This clonotype has just a few counts. This chain links TRBV29-1 with TRBJ1-4, with D uncertain. The CDR3 is made up of 11 amino acids. The germline V gene encodes CDR1 SQVTM and CDR2 ANQGSEA. Trimming stripped 1 base from V and 7 bases from J, with 4 bases between. CDR3 sequence: CSVEVVEKLFF. CDR3 DNA: TGCAGCGTTGAAGTCGTTGAAAAACTGTTTTTT.

There are a few counts of this clonotype. The CDR3: CASSSRGPENYGYTF. DNA for the CDR3: TGTGCCAGCAGCTCTAGGGGGCCCGAAAACTATGGCTACACCTTC. The chain uses TRBV11-2 and TRBJ1-2; 7 nucleotides match TRBD1. Per the germline V gene, CDR1 is SGHAT and CDR2 is FQNNGV. V was clipped by 4 bases and J by 2 bases; unmatched bases: 7. The CDR3 is 15 residues long.

This chain connects TRBV6-1 to TRBJ1-5; 7 bases line up with TRBD1. J was trimmed by 3 bases and V by 4 bases; bases with no gene match: 6. Germline CDR1 MNHNS, CDR2 SASEGT. The CDR3 spans 15 residues. The CDR3 DNA reads as TGTGCCAGCAGTGCGACAGGGTCTGTCAATCAGCCCCAGCATTTT. Amino acid sequence: CASSATGSVNQPQHF.

This clonotype was recorded at least ten times. V and J are TRBV11-2 and TRBJ2-7; a possible D gene is TRBD1 (6 bases). Germline assignment: CDR1 SGHAT and CDR2 FQNNGV. Trimming left V 0 bases short and J 0 bases short, with 9 bases between. CDR3 length: 15 residues. In DNA, the CDR3 is TGTGCCAGCAGCTTAGACGGACAGCGCTCCTACGAGCAGTACTTC. Protein product: CASSLDGQRSYEQYF.

The J gene is TRBJ2-7, the V gene TRBV29-1; D ambiguous. V was pared by 7 bases and J by 2 bases, with 9 bases between. CDR1 and CDR2 (germline): SQVTM, ANQGSEA. This CDR3 region has 11 residues. The CDR3 sequence: CSGVEAYEQYF. The CDR3, as DNA: TGCAGCGGCGTCGAAGCCTACGAGCAGTACTTC.

This clonotype was seen a handful of times. The chain links TRBV10-3 to TRBJ2-2, with no clear D. CDR1 ENHRY and CDR2 SYGVKD come from the germline V gene. The CDR3 runs 13 residues. V lost 0 bases and J 4 bases, leaving 3 bases between the germline ends. CDR3: CAISESGTGELFF. The CDR3 DNA is TGTGCCATCAGTGAGTCAGGCACCGGGGAGCTGTTTTTT.

There are many counts of this clonotype. The chain uses TRBV28 and TRBJ1-1, with 11 bases aligning to TRBD1. Germline V gene data show CDR1 as MDHEN and CDR2 as SYDVKM. This CDR3 comprises 16 residues. J gave up 0 bases and V 6 bases, and 6 bases lay outside the gene matches. The CDR3 DNA reads TGTGCCAGCAGATTTCCGGGACAGGGGGTGAACACTGAAGCTTTCTTT. Encoded protein: CASRFPGQGVNTEAFF.

This chain links TRBV12-3 or TRBV12-4 with TRBJ1-6; possibly TRBD1 for D (6 bases). The length of the CDR3 is 14 residues. Trimming shortened V by 6 bases and J by 6 bases, and 12 bases separated the two germline ends. The CDR3: CASSYGTSNSPLHF. In DNA, the CDR3 is TGTGCCAGCAGCTATGGGACATCTAATTCACCCCTCCACTTT.

This clonotype was seen a few times. The genes are TRBV20-1 and TRBJ2-6; D is unresolved. Germline loops: CDR1 DFQATT, CDR2 SNEGSKA (reference sequence). The CDR3 spans 13 residues. Trimming removed 6 bases from V and 2 bases from J, with 8 bases in between. This chain's CDR3 is CSAPRPGANVLTF. The CDR3 DNA follows: TGCAGTGCCCCCAGGCCTGGGGCCAACGTCCTGACTTTC.